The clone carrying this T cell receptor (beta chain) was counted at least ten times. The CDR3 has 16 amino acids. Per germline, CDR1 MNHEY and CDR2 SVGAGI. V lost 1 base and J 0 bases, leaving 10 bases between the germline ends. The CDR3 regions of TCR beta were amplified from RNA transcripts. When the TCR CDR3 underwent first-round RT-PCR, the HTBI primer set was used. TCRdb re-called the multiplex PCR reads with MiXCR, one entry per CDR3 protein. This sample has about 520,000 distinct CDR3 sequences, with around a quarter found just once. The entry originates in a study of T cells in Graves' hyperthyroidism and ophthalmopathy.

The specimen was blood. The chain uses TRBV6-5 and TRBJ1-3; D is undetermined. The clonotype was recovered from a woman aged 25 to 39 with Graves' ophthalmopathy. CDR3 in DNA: TGTGCCAGCAGTTACTATCCGATGAGCTCTGGAAACACCATATATTTT. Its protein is CASSYYPMSSGNTIYF.